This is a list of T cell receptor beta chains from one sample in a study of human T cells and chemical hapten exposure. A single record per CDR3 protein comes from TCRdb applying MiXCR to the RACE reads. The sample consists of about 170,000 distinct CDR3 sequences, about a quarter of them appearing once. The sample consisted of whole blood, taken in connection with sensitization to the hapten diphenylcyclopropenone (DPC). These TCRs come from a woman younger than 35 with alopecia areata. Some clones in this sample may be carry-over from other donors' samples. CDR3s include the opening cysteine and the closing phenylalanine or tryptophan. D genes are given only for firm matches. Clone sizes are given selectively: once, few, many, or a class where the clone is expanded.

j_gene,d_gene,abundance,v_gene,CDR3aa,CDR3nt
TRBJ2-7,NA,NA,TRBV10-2,CASSESYGPGYEQYF,TGCGCCAGCAGTGAGTCGTATGGTCCCGGCTACGAGCAGTACTTC
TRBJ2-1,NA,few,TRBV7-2,CASSPTGTAYNEQFF,TGTGCCAGCAGCCCCACCGGGACTGCCTACAATGAGCAGTTCTTC
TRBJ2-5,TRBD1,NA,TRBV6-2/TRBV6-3,CASSSGQGYRETQYF,TGTGCCAGCAGTTCCGGACAGGGGTACCGAGAGACCCAGTACTTC
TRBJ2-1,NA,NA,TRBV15,CATSRGYNEQFF,TGTGCCACCAGCCGAGGGTACAATGAGCAGTTCTTC
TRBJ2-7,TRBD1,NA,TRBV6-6,CASSSRPGDRGSYEQYF,TGTGCCAGCAGTTCCAGACCGGGCGACAGGGGTAGCTACGAGCAGTACTTC
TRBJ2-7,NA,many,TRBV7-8,CASSGRGQGIPYEQYF,TGTGCCAGCAGTGGGCGGGGGCAGGGGATTCCCTACGAGCAGTACTTC
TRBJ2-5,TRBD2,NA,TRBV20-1,CSARDSWTSDRETQYF,TGCAGTGCTAGAGATTCCTGGACTAGCGATCGAGAGACCCAGTACTTC
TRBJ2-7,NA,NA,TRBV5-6,CASSSGTGQPGDSEQYF,TGTGCCAGCAGCTCCGGGACGGGACAGCCAGGGGACTCCGAGCAGTACTTC
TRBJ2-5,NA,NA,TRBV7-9,CASGGQGSLETQYF,TGTGCCAGCGGGGGCCAAGGCTCCTTAGAGACCCAGTACTTC
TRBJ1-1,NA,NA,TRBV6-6,CASRLGQMNTEAFF,TGTGCCAGCAGACTCGGACAGATGAACACTGAAGCTTTCTTT
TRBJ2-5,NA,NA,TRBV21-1,CASAGVGGPEETQYF,TGTGCCAGCGCGGGAGTGGGGGGGCCGGAAGAGACCCAGTACTTC
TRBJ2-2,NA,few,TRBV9,CASSVNRLGEANTGELFF,TGTGCCAGCAGCGTAAATCGACTAGGGGAGGCGAACACCGGGGAGCTGTTTTTT
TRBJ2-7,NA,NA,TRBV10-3,CAISGDVSYEQYF,TGTGCCATCAGTGGGGACGTATCCTACGAGCAGTACTTC
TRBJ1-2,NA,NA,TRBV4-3,CASSQSILANYGYTF,TGCGCCAGCAGCCAATCGATATTAGCTAACTATGGCTACACCTTC
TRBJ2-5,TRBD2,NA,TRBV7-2,CASSLGPSGGAETQYF,TGTGCCAGCAGCTTAGGTCCTAGCGGGGGGGCTGAGACCCAGTACTTC
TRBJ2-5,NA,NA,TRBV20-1,CSASRGIQETQYF,TGCAGTGCTAGTCGGGGGATCCAAGAGACCCAGTACTTC
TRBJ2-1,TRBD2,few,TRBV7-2,CASSYRTSLSSYNEQFF,TGTGCCAGCAGCTACAGGACTAGCCTCAGCTCCTACAATGAGCAGTTCTTC
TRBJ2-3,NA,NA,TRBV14,CASSQDDGSVDTQYF,TGTGCCAGCAGCCAGGATGACGGGAGCGTAGATACGCAGTATTTT
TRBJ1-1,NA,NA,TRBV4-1,CASSPPSVYTEAFF,TGCGCCAGCAGCCCCCCGTCTGTGTACACTGAAGCTTTCTTT
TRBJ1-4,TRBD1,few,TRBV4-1,CASSTGTAFEKLFF,TGCGCCAGCAGTACCGGGACAGCTTTTGAAAAACTGTTTTTT
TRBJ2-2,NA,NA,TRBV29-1,CSVMYTGELFF,TGCAGCGTTATGTACACCGGGGAGCTGTTTTTT
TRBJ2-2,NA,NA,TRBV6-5,CASSYSAGLPTGELFF,TGTGCCAGCAGTTACTCGGCAGGTTTACCCACCGGGGAGCTGTTTTTT
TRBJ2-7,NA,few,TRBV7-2,CASSLGATSYEQYF,TGTGCCAGCAGCCTGGGGGCGACCTCCTACGAGCAGTACTTC
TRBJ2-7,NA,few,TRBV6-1,CASSEAAYEQYF,TGTGCCAGCAGTGAAGCGGCCTACGAGCAGTACTTC
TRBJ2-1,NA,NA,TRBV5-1,CASSEGLLGNEQFF,TGCGCCAGCAGCGAAGGACTTCTGGGGAATGAGCAGTTCTTC
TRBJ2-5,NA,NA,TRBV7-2,CASSTDWRTTETQYF,TGTGCCAGCAGCACGGACTGGAGGACAACAGAGACCCAGTACTTC
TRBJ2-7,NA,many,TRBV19,CASSIGGDSYEQYF,TGTGCCAGTAGTATTGGGGGAGACTCCTACGAGCAGTACTTC
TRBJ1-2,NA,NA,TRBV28,CASSSLGTGKSSYGYTF,TGTGCCAGCAGTTCGCTCGGGACCGGTAAATCCAGCTATGGCTACACCTTC
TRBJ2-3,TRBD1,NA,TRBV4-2,CASSHGQGTDTQYF,TGTGCCAGCAGCCACGGACAGGGCACAGATACGCAGTATTTT
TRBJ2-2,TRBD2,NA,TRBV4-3,CASSLHSGGANTGELFF,TGCGCCAGCAGCCTCCATAGCGGGGGGGCGAACACCGGGGAGCTGTTTTTT
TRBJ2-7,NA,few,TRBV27,CASSLSQGSLSYEQYF,TGTGCCAGCAGTTTATCTCAGGGCTCGCTCTCCTACGAGCAGTACTTC
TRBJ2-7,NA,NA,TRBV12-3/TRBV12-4,CASSLTGAYEQYF,TGTGCCAGCAGTTTGACAGGTGCCTACGAGCAGTACTTC
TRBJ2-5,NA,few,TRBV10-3,CAIRGTGTRQETQYF,TGTGCCATCAGAGGGACCGGGACACGCCAAGAGACCCAGTACTTC
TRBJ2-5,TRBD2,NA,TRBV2,CASSGIWVAGPQETQYF,TGTGCCAGCAGTGGAATATGGGTAGCGGGCCCCCAAGAGACCCAGTACTTC
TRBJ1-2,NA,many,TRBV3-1,CASSQLTGVFYGYTF,TGTGCCAGCAGCCAACTGACAGGCGTATTCTATGGCTACACCTTC
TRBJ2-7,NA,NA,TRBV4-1,CDSSRGPLRPYEQYF,TGCGACAGCAGCCGCGGACCCCTAAGACCCTACGAGCAGTACTTC
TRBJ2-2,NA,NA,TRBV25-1,CASSGPGSSGGELFF,TGTGCCAGCAGTGGCCCAGGGTCTTCTGGCGGGGAGCTGTTTTTT
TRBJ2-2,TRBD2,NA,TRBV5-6,CASSQLVLAGARGTGELFF,TGTGCCAGCAGCCAATTGGTACTAGCGGGAGCCAGGGGCACCGGGGAGCTGTTTTTT
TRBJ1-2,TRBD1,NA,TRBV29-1,CSVEGTGIEDYDYGYTF,TGCAGCGTTGAAGGGACAGGGATAGAGGACTATGACTATGGCTACACCTTC
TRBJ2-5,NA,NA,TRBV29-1,CSSRGVETQYF,TGCAGCTCCAGGGGGGTGGAGACCCAGTACTTC
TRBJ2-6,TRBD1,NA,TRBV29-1,CSVAPGGSGANVLTF,TGCAGCGTTGCTCCAGGGGGCAGTGGGGCCAACGTCCTGACTTTC
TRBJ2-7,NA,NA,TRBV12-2,CASRQWGVTGGSYEQYF,TGTGCAAGTCGCCAATGGGGTGTGACAGGTGGATCCTACGAGCAGTACTTC
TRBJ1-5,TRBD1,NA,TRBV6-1,CASSIQGLRPSNQPQHF,TGTGCCAGCAGTATACAGGGGCTTCGACCGAGCAATCAGCCCCAGCATTTT
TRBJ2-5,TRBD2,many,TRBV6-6,CASSYGSGSLGRETQYF,TGTGCCAGCAGTTACGGTAGCGGGAGCTTGGGACGGGAGACCCAGTACTTC
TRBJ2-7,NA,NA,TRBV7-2,CASSLGLLYEQYF,TGTGCCAGCAGCTTAGGACTACTCTACGAGCAGTACTTC
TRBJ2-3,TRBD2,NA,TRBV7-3,CASSLRSGGLTDTQYF,TGTGCCAGCAGCTTACGTAGCGGGGGGCTCACAGATACGCAGTATTTT
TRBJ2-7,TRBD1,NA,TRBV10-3,CAISARDSYEQYF,TGTGCCATCAGTGCTCGGGACAGCTACGAGCAGTACTTC
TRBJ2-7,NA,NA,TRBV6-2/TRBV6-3,CASSYSPWDTVYEQYF,TGTGCCAGCAGTTACTCTCCCTGGGACACCGTGTACGAGCAGTACTTC
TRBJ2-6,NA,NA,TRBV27,CASSTTGISSGANVLTF,TGTGCCAGCAGTACAACAGGGATATCCTCTGGGGCCAACGTCCTGACTTTC
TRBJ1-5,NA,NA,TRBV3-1,CASSQGVSQPQHF,TGTGCCAGCAGCCAAGGCGTGAGTCAGCCCCAGCATTTT
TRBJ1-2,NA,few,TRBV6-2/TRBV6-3,CASTGLDGYTF,TGTGCCAGCACAGGGTTGGATGGCTACACCTTC
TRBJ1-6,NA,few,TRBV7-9,CASSLHSSPLHF,TGTGCCAGCAGCTTACACAGTTCACCCCTCCACTTT
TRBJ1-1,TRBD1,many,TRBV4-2,CASSQPATGVVTEAFF,TGTGCCAGCAGCCAACCCGCGACAGGGGTGGTTACTGAAGCTTTCTTT
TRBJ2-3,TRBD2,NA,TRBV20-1,CSASVHSGKRGVTDTQYF,TGCAGTGCTAGCGTTCATTCGGGGAAGCGGGGGGTCACAGATACGCAGTATTTT
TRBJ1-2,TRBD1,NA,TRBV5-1,CASSLGQGAYGYTF,TGCGCCAGCAGCTTGGGTCAGGGGGCGTATGGCTACACCTTC
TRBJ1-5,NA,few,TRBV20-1,CSGTRTENQPQHF,TGCAGTGGCACTCGGACGGAGAATCAGCCCCAGCATTTT
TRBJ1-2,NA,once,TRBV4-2,CASSQDDSNYGYTF,TGTGCCAGCAGCCAAGATGACAGTAACTATGGCTACACCTTC
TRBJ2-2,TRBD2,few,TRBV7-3,CASSLAGALNTGELFF,TGTGCCAGCAGCCTAGCGGGAGCCCTGAACACCGGGGAGCTGTTTTTT
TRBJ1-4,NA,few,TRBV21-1,CASSKGTGRVLGPGEKLFF,TGTGCCAGCAGCAAAGGGACAGGACGCGTCCTGGGACCTGGTGAAAAACTGTTTTTT